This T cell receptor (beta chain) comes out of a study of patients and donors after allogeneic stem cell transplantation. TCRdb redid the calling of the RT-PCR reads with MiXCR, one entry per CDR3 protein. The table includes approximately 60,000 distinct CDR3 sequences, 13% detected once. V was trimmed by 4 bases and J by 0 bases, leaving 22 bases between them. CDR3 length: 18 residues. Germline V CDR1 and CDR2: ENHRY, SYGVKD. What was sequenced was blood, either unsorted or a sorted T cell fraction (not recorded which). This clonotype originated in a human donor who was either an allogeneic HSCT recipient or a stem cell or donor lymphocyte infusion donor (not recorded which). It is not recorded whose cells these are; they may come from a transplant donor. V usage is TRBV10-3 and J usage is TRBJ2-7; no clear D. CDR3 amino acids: CAISAVSPQEIISYEQYF. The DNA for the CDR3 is TGTGCCATCAGTGCTGTCAGCCCGCAGGAGATAATCTCCTACGAGCAGTACTTC.